The 17 T cell receptor beta chains presented below share a single source sample, sequenced in a study of blood T cells in healthy people across ages. Primers used in a second PCR of roughly 7 to 11 cycles were a sample-barcoded 5' primer and a J-beta primer mix. TCRdb re-called the 5' RACE reads through MiXCR, storing one row per CDR3 protein. The sample has about 800,000 distinct CDR3 sequences; 20% to 25% are singletons. The data were also submitted as part of a second study, on T cells of mothers and their children.

Material: blood. The receptors derive from a boy between 10 and 17 years old in good health.

The chain links TRBV28 to TRBJ2-7, with 11 bases aligning to TRBD1. After removal of 3 bases from V and 3 bases from J, the junction contained 7 bases not matched to a gene. Germline assignment: CDR1 MDHEN and CDR2 SYDVKM. The CDR3 is 16 residues long. CDR3 amino acids: CASSLVPGTGGYEQYF. CDR3 nucleotides: TGTGCCAGCAGTTTGGTGCCCGGGACAGGGGGCTACGAGCAGTACTTC.

This clonotype turned up a few times. J is TRBJ2-1 and V is TRBV12-3 or TRBV12-4; tentative D call: TRBD1 (6 bases). The DNA matches TRBJ2-7 better at its end, which makes the J call doubtful. This CDR3 has 15 residues. CDR3 loop: CASSQYGTFAYEQYF. In nucleotides, the CDR3 is TGTGCCAGCAGCCAATATGGGACATTCGCCTACGAGCAGTACTTC.

The chain has TRBV5-1 and TRBJ2-3; 9 nucleotides match TRBD2. Germline V gene data show CDR1 as SGHRS and CDR2 as YFSETQ. Trimming at V came to 4 bases and at J to 4 bases, leaving 7 bases not matched to a gene. The CDR3 contains 15 residues. CDR3 DNA: TGCGCCAGCAGCACAGCTAGCGGGGACGCAGATACGCAGTATTTT. It is translated as CASSTASGDADTQYF.

V and J are TRBV7-6 and TRBJ2-7; tentatively, D is TRBD2 (6 bases). The CDR3 spans 16 residues. Trimming shortened V by 1 base and J by 2 bases, and 15 bases separated the two germline ends. Germline CDR1 is SGHVS and CDR2 is FNYEAQ. The CDR3 region is CASSLGGVYSAYEQYF. The CDR3 nucleotides read TGTGCCAGCAGCTTAGGGGGGGTTTATAGCGCCTACGAGCAGTACTTC.

The V call is TRBV4-1, the J call TRBJ1-1; tentatively, D is TRBD1 (6 bases). The CDR3 covers 14 residues. Per the germline V gene, CDR1 is MGHRA and CDR2 is YSYEKL. V was clipped by 6 bases and J by 6 bases, with 17 bases between them. This CDR3 is CASRLGGKGAEAFF. Here the CDR3 DNA reads TGCGCCAGCAGGCTAGGGGGGAAGGGTGCTGAAGCTTTCTTT.

V is TRBV10-3 and J is TRBJ2-5, with a tentative D call TRBD1 (5 bases). Trimming pared 10 bases from V and 4 bases from J, leaving 13 bases between. The CDR3 is 12 amino acids. Germline CDR1 ENHRY, CDR2 SYGVKD. The CDR3 DNA sequence: TGTGCCAACAGCCAGGGTTTAGAGACCCAGTACTTC. This gives the protein CANSQGLETQYF.

This clonotype was detected a few times. The chain carries TRBV20-1 and TRBJ2-5, with D unclear. Near its end, the DNA agrees better with TRBJ2-7, so the J call may be wrong. Germline assignment: CDR1 DFQATT and CDR2 SNEGSKA (reference sequence). The CDR3 has 15 residues. The CDR3 region has the DNA TGCAGTGCTATCCCCTGGAGAGGTAATGCTTACGAGCAGTACTTC. This gives the protein CSAIPWRGNAYEQYF.

This clonotype has just a few counts. The V gene is TRBV4-2, the J gene TRBJ1-4, with TRBD1 matching over 9 bases. The V and J ends lost 3 bases and 6 bases, in that order; junction bases with no gene match: 5. The CDR3 is 15 residues long. Germline V gene sequence: CDR1 LGHNA, CDR2 YNFKEQ. CDR3 bases: TGTGCCAGCAGCCACCCGACAGGGGGTGATGAAAAACTGTTTTTT. Translation gives CASSHPTGGDEKLFF.

This clonotype has more than one count but fewer than ten. The V call is TRBV9, the J call TRBJ2-2, with D unresolved. Germline loops: CDR1 SGDLS, CDR2 YYNGEE. Trimming stripped 0 bases from V and 6 bases from J, with 6 bases between. The CDR3 runs to 13 residues. CDR3 nucleotide sequence: TGTGCCAGCAGCGTAGAGGACCCCGGGGAGCTGTTTTTT. This gives the protein CASSVEDPGELFF.

About this clonotype: Because it lacks the conserved phenylalanine or tryptophan at the end, this CDR3 is likely a read error. The chain is built from TRBV2 and TRBJ2-3; 9 positions agree with TRBD1. The CDR3 contains 14 residues. CDR1 is SNHLY, CDR2 FYNNEI, per germline. V dropped 6 bases and J dropped 3; count of bases not matched to a gene: 4. The CDR3, as DNA: TGTGCCAGCAGCCAGGACAGGGGAACAGATACGCAGTATCTT. Protein product: CASSQDRGTDTQYL.

V and J are TRBV28 and TRBJ2-5; tentatively, D is TRBD1 (5 bases). Germline-derived CDR1 and CDR2 are MDHEN and SYDVKM. The CDR3 is 13 amino acids. With 6 bases removed from V and 6 bases from J, the gap between germline ends came to 14 bases. DNA for the CDR3: TGTGCCAGCAGGGGAAGGGGCAAAAAGACCCAGTACTTC. The encoded protein is CASRGRGKKTQYF.

The rearrangement joins TRBV12-3 or TRBV12-4 to TRBJ1-4, with 8 positions matching TRBD1. The CDR3 has 15 amino acids. Losses at the gene ends were 6 bases for V and 7 bases for J; bases not matched to a gene: 10. CDR3 amino acids: CASSSGQGLGEKLFF. CDR3 coding DNA: TGTGCCAGCAGCTCTGGACAGGGTTTGGGTGAAAAACTGTTTTTT.

This clonotype came up a few times. V gene TRBV24-1 combines with J gene TRBJ1-2; perhaps TRBD1 as D (5 bases). This CDR3 is 12 amino acids long. V dropped 5 bases and J dropped 11 bases, with 14 bases sitting between them. Germline CDR1 is KGHDR and CDR2 is SFDVKD. CDR3 sequence reads: CATSVQGLTYTF. In nucleotides, the CDR3 is TGTGCCACCAGTGTCCAGGGACTTACGTACACCTTC.

This clonotype was recorded a few times. The rearrangement joins TRBV29-1 to TRBJ2-1, with 12 bases lining up with TRBD2. V lost 4 bases to trimming and J lost 12 bases; unmatched junction nucleotides: 13. Germline values: CDR1 SQVTM, CDR2 ANQGSEA. This CDR3 has 15 residues. The CDR3 DNA sequence: TGCAGCGTTGTTCCCTCGACTAGCGGGAGACTAGCGCAGTTCTTC. Encoded protein: CSVVPSTSGRLAQFF.

The chain is built from TRBV27 and TRBJ2-5, with D perhaps TRBD1 (5 bases). Judging by the DNA end, TRBJ2-1 fits better; the J call may be wrong. The CDR3 length is 13 residues. Germline CDR1 reads MNHEY; CDR2 reads SMNVEV (reference sequence). The CDR3 region is CASSIDSYNEQFF. CDR3 in DNA: TGTGCCAGCAGTATTGACAGCTACAATGAGCAGTTCTTC.

V and J are TRBV20-1 and TRBJ2-1; possible D gene TRBD1, 5 bases. CDR1 and CDR2 from the germline V gene are DFQATT and SNEGSKA (reference sequence). This CDR3 is 15 amino acids long. V was cut by 1 base and J by 8 bases, with 18 bases left in between. CDR3 region: CSARGLGPYDDEQFF. The CDR3 DNA follows: TGCAGTGCTAGAGGGTTGGGGCCATATGACGATGAGCAGTTCTTC.

The chain links TRBV5-5 to TRBJ1-1; 7 bases are a match to TRBD1. With V trimmed by 1 base and J by 7 bases, 13 bases remained unmatched. Germline CDR1 and CDR2: SGHKS and YYEKEE (reference sequence). This CDR3 region has 16 residues. The CDR3 nucleotides read TGTGCCAGCAGCTTGCCGACGACAGGGCCTGCGGGTGAAGCTTTCTTT. Its protein is CASSLPTTGPAGEAFF.